A single sample gave rise to the 21 T cell receptor beta chains below, sequenced in a study of PD-1 blockade in classical Hodgkin lymphoma. Patients all relapsed after autologous stem cell transplantation, and there was variation in brentuximab vedotin exposure. Sequencing used immunoSEQ multiplex PCR; TCRdb keeps in-frame clones, though not all of them. The sample yields 20,000 to 25,000 clones, about 83% seen once. The sequences come from peripheral blood mononuclear cells (PBMCs), collected before the second cycle of nivolumab. The origin of the receptors is a human donor with classical Hodgkin lymphoma.

The count of this clone is one. The chain combines TRBV11-3 with TRBJ2-5; tentative D call: TRBD2 (6 bases). Trimming removed 5 bases from V and 4 bases from J, with 17 bases in between. Per the germline V gene, CDR1 is SGHNT and CDR2 is YENEEA. The CDR3 is 15 amino acids. CDR3: CASSDFPSGGETQYF. DNA for the CDR3: TGTGCCAGCAGCGACTTCCCCTCCGGGGGAGAGACCCAGTACTTC.

This clone was seen once. This rearrangement joins TRBV10-3 to TRBJ2-3, with 9 bases fitting TRBD2. There are 18 residues in the CDR3. Per germline, CDR1 ENHRY and CDR2 SYGVKD. J gave up 5 bases and V 0 bases, and 12 bases lay outside the gene matches. CDR3 protein: CAISESNLAGVKGDTQYF. The CDR3 nucleotides read TGTGCCATCAGTGAGTCGAATTTAGCGGGAGTGAAAGGAGATACGCAGTATTTT.

The chain combines TRBV6-5 with TRBJ1-1; perhaps TRBD1 as D (6 bases). Germline values: CDR1 MNHEY, CDR2 SVGAGI. CDR3 length: 13 residues. V gave up 8 bases and J gave up 5 bases, with 15 bases separating them. CDR3 sequence: CASVGGARTEAFF. CDR3 sequence (DNA): TGTGCCAGCGTCGGGGGCGCACGGACTGAAGCTTTCTTT.

The chain links TRBV5-6 to TRBJ2-5; 7 bases are a match to TRBD2. TRBJ2-7 matches the DNA end more closely, so the J call is doubtful. This CDR3 has 14 residues. Germline CDR1 SGHDT, CDR2 YYEEEE. CDR3: CASSLGGGSYEQYF. In DNA form, the CDR3 reads TGTGCCAGCAGCTTGGGCGGGGGATCCTACGAGCAGTACTTC.

The chain links TRBV6-1 to TRBJ2-6, with D possibly matching TRBD2 (7 bases). This CDR3 is built from 15 residues. Trimming cost V 4 bases and J 3 bases, with 10 bases left between them. Germline V gives CDR1 MNHNS, CDR2 SASEGT. DNA of the CDR3: TGTGCCAGCAGTGTCGGGGGGCTTGGGGCCAACGTCCTGACTTTC. Translated: CASSVGGLGANVLTF.

V is TRBV9 and J is TRBJ2-7; TRBD2 agrees at 11 bases. CDR3 length: 15 amino acids. CDR1 is SGDLS, CDR2 YYNGEE, per germline. V lost 4 bases, J lost 2 bases, and 5 bases stayed unmatched. The DNA of the CDR3 is TGTGCCAGCAGCTTGGGACTAGCGGCCACCTACGAGCAGTACTTC. Residues: CASSLGLAATYEQYF. Full variable domain (outside the CDR3, taken from reference TRBV9 and TRBJ2-7): DSGVTQTPKHLITATGQRVTLRCSPRSGDLSVYWYQQSLDQGLQFLIQYYNGEERAKGNILERFSAQQFPDLHSELNLSSLELGDSALYFCASSLGLAATYEQYFGPGTRLTVT.

The chain is built from TRBV28 and TRBJ2-2; D possibly corresponds to TRBD2 (6 bases). Germline CDR1 and CDR2: MDHEN and SYDVKM. Trimming stripped 5 bases from V and 2 bases from J, with 12 bases between. This CDR3 spans 15 amino acids. CDR3 bases: TGTGCCAGCAGTGCCCGGGGGTCTAACACCGGGGAGCTGTTTTTT. Protein product: CASSARGSNTGELFF.

The chain links TRBV5-1 to TRBJ1-4; D unclear. This CDR3 contains 16 residues. Trimming pared 2 bases from V and 5 bases from J, leaving 16 bases between. Germline CDR1 reads SGHRS; CDR2 reads YFSETQ. Written as DNA, the CDR3 is TGCGCCAGCAGCTTATCTTCACAGTTAAAAAATGAAAAACTGTTTTTT. Translated: CASSLSSQLKNEKLFF.

The chain uses TRBV19 and TRBJ2-3, with D tentatively TRBD2 (5 bases). The ends were cut back, 8 bases at V and 6 bases at J, with 18 bases in the middle. Germline V CDR1 and CDR2: LNHDA, SQIVND (reference sequence). This CDR3 comprises 14 residues. CDR3 amino acids: CASSLRLAIDTQYF. In DNA, the CDR3 is TGTGCCAGTTCGCTTCGTTTAGCGATCGATACGCAGTATTTT.

The chain employs TRBV7-9 and TRBJ1-4; D perhaps matches TRBD1 (6 bases). The germline V and J ends were trimmed by 1 base and 8 bases, with 17 bases remaining between them. CDR1 is SEHNR and CDR2 is FQNEAQ in the germline V gene (reference sequence). The CDR3 has 16 amino acids. CDR3 region: CASSLGSQGGGEKLFF. The CDR3 nucleotides read TGTGCCAGCAGCTTAGGGTCCCAGGGTGGGGGCGAAAAACTGTTTTTT.

This sequence joins TRBV2 and TRBJ1-5, with D possibly TRBD1 on 6 matching bases. This CDR3 contains 17 residues. Germline-derived CDR1 and CDR2 are SNHLY and FYNNEI. V lost 6 bases and J lost 0, with 18 bases in between. The CDR3 region has the DNA TGTGCCAGCAGCTCCTCCACAGGGTTCCGTAGCAATCAGCCCCAGCATTTT. Amino acids: CASSSSTGFRSNQPQHF.

The chain links TRBV28 to TRBJ2-7; D is unclear. Germline values: CDR1 MDHEN, CDR2 SYDVKM. This CDR3 has 17 residues. Trimming removed 2 bases at V and 2 bases at J, with 19 bases between. The CDR3 is CASSLANRPYFPYEQYF. For the CDR3, the DNA is TGTGCCAGCAGTTTAGCGAACCGACCCTACTTCCCCTACGAGCAGTACTTC.

The rearrangement links TRBV6-5 to TRBJ1-6; 7 bases line up with TRBD1. The V and J ends lost 2 bases and 13 bases, in that order; junction bases with no gene match: 8. The CDR3 spans 14 residues. From germline, CDR1 is MNHEY and CDR2 SVGAGI. CDR3 DNA: TGTGCCAGCAGTTACAGAGGACAGGTTGGGCCCCTCCACTTT. It is translated as CASSYRGQVGPLHF.

This sequence joins TRBV2 and TRBJ2-7; the match to TRBD2 covers 8 bases. The V and J ends lost 4 bases and 2 bases, in that order; junction bases with no gene match: 4. Germline V gene data show CDR1 as SNHLY and CDR2 as FYNNEI. The CDR3 totals 14 residues. CDR3: CASSAGGGAYEQYF. CDR3 bases: TGTGCCAGCAGTGCGGGGGGGGGAGCCTACGAGCAGTACTTC.

This clone was counted only a few times. The DNA of the CDR3 is TGTGCCAGCAGGCCAGGGGGCCGGACTGAAGCTTTCTTT. This translates into CASRPGGRTEAFF. The rearrangement uses TRBV6-1 and TRBJ1-1, with 8 nucleotides matching TRBD1. The CDR3 is 13 residues long. Germline CDR1 and CDR2: MNHNS and SASEGT. V shed 6 bases and J 5 bases; nucleotides not matched to a gene: 5.

The chain couples TRBV6-6 to TRBJ1-1; tentatively, D is TRBD1 (5 bases). This CDR3 comprises 14 residues. V lost 5 bases to trimming and J lost 1 base, with 11 bases between them. Per germline, CDR1 MNHNY and CDR2 SVGAGI (reference sequence). The DNA of the CDR3 is TGTGCCAGCAGTACAGGATTTGCGAACACTGAAGCTTTCTTT. The encoded protein is CASSTGFANTEAFF.

The V call is TRBV6-5, the J call TRBJ2-7; 7 bases fit TRBD1. From germline, CDR1 is MNHEY and CDR2 SVGAGI. CDR3 length equals 11 residues. The J segment lost 6 bases and the V segment lost 7 bases, leaving 3 bases of the junction unmatched. The CDR3 DNA follows: TGTGCCAGCACAACAGGGGTCGAGCAGTACTTC. This encodes CASTTGVEQYF.

V gene TRBV6-1 combines with J gene TRBJ2-1, with 11 nucleotides matching TRBD2. This CDR3 comprises 15 residues. The V segment lost 8 bases and the J segment 3 bases; nucleotides outside the gene matches: 6. Germline-derived CDR1 and CDR2 are MNHNS and SASEGT. The DNA for the CDR3 is TGTGCCAGCTCCCTGGGGACTAGCGGCTACAATGAGCAGTTCTTC. This codes for CASSLGTSGYNEQFF.

The chain recombines TRBV6-1 with TRBJ2-7; D is perhaps TRBD1 (7 bases). This CDR3 has 13 residues. Trimming removed 11 bases at V and 3 bases at J, with 17 bases between. The V gene's germline CDR1 is MNHNS and CDR2 SASEGT. The CDR3 region is CASRGDRVYEQYF. The DNA of the CDR3 is TGTGCCTCAAGGGGGGACAGAGTCTACGAGCAGTACTTC.

The chain has TRBV11-2 and TRBJ2-5, with D perhaps TRBD1 (7 bases). V was pared by 8 bases and J by 7 bases, with 20 bases between. The V gene's germline CDR1 is SGHAT and CDR2 FQNNGV. This CDR3 has 14 residues. CDR3 region: CASRPGGDRVTQYF. The CDR3 nucleotides are TGTGCCAGCCGCCCCGGGGGCGACAGGGTGACCCAGTACTTC.

The chain carries TRBV19 and TRBJ2-1, with D perhaps TRBD1 (6 bases). Deletions cut 3 bases from V and 10 bases from J, with 28 bases between. Germline CDR1 LNHDA, CDR2 SQIVND (reference sequence). CDR3 length equals 18 residues. CDR3 residues: CASSIGWGSGLLQGEQFF. CDR3 sequence (DNA): TGTGCCAGTAGTATCGGTTGGGGGTCGGGATTACTTCAGGGGGAGCAGTTCTTC.